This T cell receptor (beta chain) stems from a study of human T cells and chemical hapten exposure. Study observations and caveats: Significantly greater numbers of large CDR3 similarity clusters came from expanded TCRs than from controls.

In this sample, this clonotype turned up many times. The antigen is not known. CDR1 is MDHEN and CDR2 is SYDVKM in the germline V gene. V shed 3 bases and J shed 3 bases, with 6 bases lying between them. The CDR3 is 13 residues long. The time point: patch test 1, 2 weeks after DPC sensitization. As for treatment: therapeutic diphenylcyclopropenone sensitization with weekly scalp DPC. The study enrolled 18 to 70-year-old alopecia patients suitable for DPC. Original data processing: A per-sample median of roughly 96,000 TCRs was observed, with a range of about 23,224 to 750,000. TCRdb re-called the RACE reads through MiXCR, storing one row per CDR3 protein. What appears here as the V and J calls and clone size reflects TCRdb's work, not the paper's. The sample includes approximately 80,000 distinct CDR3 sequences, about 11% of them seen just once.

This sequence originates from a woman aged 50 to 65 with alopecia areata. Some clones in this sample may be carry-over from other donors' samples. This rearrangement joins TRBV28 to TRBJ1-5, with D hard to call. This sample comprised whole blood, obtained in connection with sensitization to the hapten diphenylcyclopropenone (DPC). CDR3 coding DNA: TGTGCCAGCAGTTTGAGCCTCAATCAGCCCCAGCATTTT. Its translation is CASSLSLNQPQHF.